This TCR beta chain stems from a study of shared clonotypes between healthy human individuals (dated by TCRdb to 2018 to 2021). With respect to the entire study: Three men and a couple of women, aged 18 to 49 years, made up the cohort. Per donor, leukapheresis produced somewhere between about 0.94 and 10 billion PBMCs. To increase sequencing depth and limit assay-specific biases, TCR repertoire library preparation and sequencing were carried out by different laboratories using diverse techniques. The study deeply sequenced blood TCR repertoires of about 5 healthy adults to estimate repertoire size and the extent of clonotype sharing between individuals. For each donor, CD4 naive and CD4 memory were each given three plates, CD8 naive was given two plates, and CD8 memory was given one plate.

Using the deep immunoSEQ assay, TCR CDR3 regions were amplified from genomic DNA by multiplex PCR. Extracted genomic DNA from each cell subset was distributed evenly across all wells of several immunoSEQ 96-well plates, and each plate was treated as a replicate. For sorted subsets, each replicate PCR was loaded with approximately 190 ng genomic DNA, equivalent to 25,000 to 35,000 T cell genomes. Purified libraries were measured with a Qubit 3.0 fluorometer, size-checked on a Bioanalyzer 2100, and measured again with the KAPA Library Quantification kit. Every immunoSEQ 96-well plate was sequenced on a separate single-read 150-cycle Illumina NextSeq 550 flow cell. As for how the authors treated the data: Because the immunoSEQ output included only junctional sequences and no quality scores, the filtering could not be the same as the filtering used for full-length reads. To assign V/J genes and CDR3, sequences were annotated against IMGT germline references using PyIR, a Python wrapper for IgBLAST v1.9. Reads were removed for weak V/J assignments (E-value above 1e-6), missing CDR3, stop codons, out-of-frame junctions, or ambiguous translated residues. A V3J clonotype was defined by an identical inferred V gene, J gene, and CDR3 amino acid sequence. The percentage overlap between two repertoires was calculated by dividing the number of shared unique clonotypes by the size of the smaller repertoire. Richness of each repertoire was evaluated using RTK rarefaction, the Chao1 estimator, and Recon v2.1 estimates of unobserved clonotypes. Generation probabilities for all TCRbeta clonotypes obtained by the gDNA method from several donors were computed using OLGA. TCRdb took this table from immuneACCESS and kept in-frame rearrangements with V and J called. Such tables lack part of the clones; where checked against another copy, unresolved V genes explain under half of the gap, and the rest is unexplained. The V and J calls and clone size were taken over from that table, and D and trimming were inferred from the DNA. A total of nearly 2 million clones appear in this sample, approximately 94% of them only once. 1% to 1.5% of the sample is taken by the ten largest.

About this clone: Its antigen specificity is not known. Base qualities are not at hand, and no much larger clone is one base apart.

On the study overall, not on this receptor specifically: Across a few donors, approximately 4.9% of naive CD4, roughly 3.3% of naive CD8, around 2.1% of memory CD4, and 0.4% of memory CD8 clonotypes were shared. Higher generation probabilities were observed for clonotypes shared by all four sorted-subset donors than for non-shared clonotypes. Because the study included a small number of donors, the genetic and exposure-history diversity represented was limited. Naive subsets generally had larger estimated clonotype richness than memory subsets did. Incomplete sequencing was indicated by rarefaction of sorted-subset datasets, despite the large sequencing depth. Based on pairwise subsampling, the degree of clonotype sharing among donors was expected to be affected by sequencing depth. Sampling was limited to blood, and TCR repertoires in tissue likely differ from TCR repertoires in blood.

CD8 naive samples consisted of CD45RO-negative cells that were positively selected for CCR7, yielding a CD45RA+CCR7+ population without TemRA cells. The donors were healthy, HIV-negative adults who had no recently reported acute infections or vaccinations. Every donor was a Caucasian adult living in Nashville, Tennessee, USA. Blood was obtained by leukapheresis, after which PBMCs were separated by Ficoll-Histopaque density gradient centrifugation and cryopreserved in liquid nitrogen vapor phase. Analytical flow cytometry was used to check the purity and quantity of each magnetically sorted T cell population. Each sorted fraction had its genomic DNA isolated and then quantified by UV absorbance on a Nanodrop 2000c. CDR1 SGHVS and CDR2 FQNEAQ are derived from the germline V gene. The CDR3 holds 17 amino acids from the cysteine to the phenylalanine. Of all the DNA, just the CDR3 is kept, 51 bases in frame from base 1. V lost 5 bases and J lost 0 bases, and the count of bases not matched to a germline gene is 12.

This receptor was taken from a man aged 18 to 30 in good health. The V and J genes are TRBV7-8 and TRBJ2-5, with TRBD1 matching 7 junction bases. The sequenced sample was naive CD8+ T cells sorted from blood. The cell subset or site label of this sample denotes: CD45RA+CCR7+. In nucleotides, the sequence is TGTGCCAGCAGCAAACATCTGGGACAGAGGTACCAAGAGACCCAGTACTTC. It translates to CASSKHLGQRYQETQYF.